The table lists the clone carrying this T cell receptor (beta chain) with many counts. The source of the sample is a study of T cells in Graves' hyperthyroidism and ophthalmopathy. J gave up 1 base and V 2 bases, and 4 bases lay outside the gene matches. Germline CDR1 is MNHNS and CDR2 is SASEGT. The CDR3 covers 15 residues. It was RNA transcripts that yielded the amplified TCR beta CDR3 regions. A set of HTBI primers served as the primers for a first-round RT-PCR of the TCR CDR3. TCRdb called the multiplex PCR reads again in MiXCR, with one record for every CDR3 protein. The sample contains approximately 500,000 distinct CDR3 sequences, around 42% of which appear only once.

The material sequenced was peripheral blood or thyroid tissue (not recorded which). This chain uses TRBV6-1 with TRBJ2-7, with 8 bases lining up with TRBD2. The source is a woman younger than 30 with Graves' hyperthyroidism. The CDR3 coding sequence is TGTGCCAGCAGTGAACGTTCGGGAGGGTCCTACGAGCAGTACTTC. It codes for CASSERSGGSYEQYF.